One and the same sample provided the 25 T cell receptor beta chains below, sequenced in a study of T cell changes during pregnancy in multiple sclerosis. Profiled with immunoSEQ multiplex PCR; TCRdb holds only in-frame clones, not every one. There are about 85,000 clones in the sample; approximately 93% occur only once, and 2.5% to 3% lies in the top ten. The source was peripheral blood, collected in the first trimester of pregnancy. These receptors were obtained from a female donor with multiple sclerosis, enrolled in a pregnancy study.

The V call is TRBV5-4, the J call TRBJ1-1; no firm D call. Germline V lookup: CDR1 SGHNT, CDR2 YYREEE (reference sequence). This CDR3 comprises 15 residues. V lost 1 base to trimming and J lost 1 base, with 11 bases between them. The CDR3, as DNA: TGTGCCAGCAGCTTGTTTGCAGACTCGAACACTGAAGCTTTCTTT. Translation gives CASSLFADSNTEAFF.

The chain links TRBV13 to TRBJ2-2; the match to TRBD1 covers 8 bases. In germline, CDR1 is PRHDT, CDR2 FYEKMQ (reference sequence). This CDR3 spans 20 amino acids. With V trimmed by 4 bases and J by 5 bases, 21 bases remained unmatched. The CDR3 nucleotides read TGTGCCAGCAGCTCCCTAAAGCGGAATCAGGGGGCGCAGTATACCGGGGAGCTGTTTTTT. It codes for CASSSLKRNQGAQYTGELFF.

The rearrangement joins TRBV7-2 to TRBJ2-7, with 7 nucleotides matching TRBD2. The CDR3 loop spans 18 amino acids. From germline, CDR1 is SGHTA and CDR2 FQGNSA. Trimming cost V 1 base and J 1 base; bases outside gene matches: 13. The CDR3 reads CASSLVGAATGLSYEQYF. The CDR3 DNA is TGTGCCAGCAGCTTAGTAGGGGCCGCGACGGGACTATCCTACGAGCAGTACTTC.

The rearrangement joins TRBV5-6 to TRBJ2-5; D might be TRBD1 (5 bases). The CDR3 covers 15 residues. Trimming pared 2 bases from V and 2 bases from J, leaving 13 bases between. Looked up from germline, CDR1 is SGHDT and CDR2 is YYEEEE. For the CDR3, the DNA is TGTGCCAGCAGCTTCAGGGCTTCCCTTCAAGAGACCCAGTACTTC. Its translation: CASSFRASLQETQYF.

V gene TRBV11-2 combines with J gene TRBJ2-1, with 7 nucleotides matching TRBD1. The CDR3 extends over 13 amino acids. The germline gives CDR1 SGHAT, CDR2 FQNNGV. With 4 bases clipped from V and 7 bases from J, the junction kept 4 bases outside the gene matches. CDR3 amino acids: CASSSDRENEQFF. DNA of the CDR3: TGTGCCAGCAGCTCCGACAGGGAAAATGAGCAGTTCTTC.

V usage is TRBV27 and J usage is TRBJ2-3; 12 positions agree with TRBD2. The CDR3 extends over 15 amino acids. Trimming took 4 bases from V and 11 from J; bases not matched to a gene: 10. Per germline, CDR1 MNHEY and CDR2 SMNVEV (reference sequence). The CDR3 here is CASSSGGLAGRKQYF. The CDR3 DNA reads as TGTGCCAGCAGTTCTGGAGGACTAGCGGGAAGAAAGCAGTATTTT.

This chain joins TRBV19 and TRBJ2-7; TRBD2 matches at 8 bases. Trimming took 1 base from V and 2 from J; bases not matched to a gene: 7. Germline CDR1 LNHDA, CDR2 SQIVND (reference sequence). This CDR3 is built from 16 residues. The CDR3 bases are TGTGCCAGTAGTATAGGAGCCGGGACTAGGGCCTACGAGCAGTACTTC. Translated: CASSIGAGTRAYEQYF.

The rearrangement uses TRBV11-2 and TRBJ2-4; tentatively, D is TRBD1 (6 bases). CDR1 is SGHAT, CDR2 FQNNGV, per germline. This CDR3 has 16 amino acids. V lost 5 bases and J 0 bases, leaving 14 bases between the germline ends. CDR3 loop: CASSAGQSLAKNIQYF. The CDR3 coding sequence is TGTGCCAGCAGCGCCGGACAGTCTTTAGCCAAAAACATTCAGTACTTC.

This chain links TRBV12-5 with TRBJ2-1; 8 positions match TRBD2. With V trimmed by 5 bases and J by 7 bases, 7 bases remained unmatched. The CDR3 contains 14 residues. Germline assignment: CDR1 LGHNT and CDR2 FRNRAP. This CDR3 is CASGPRGGLNEQFF. CDR3 in DNA: TGTGCTAGTGGTCCTCGGGGGGGGTTGAATGAGCAGTTCTTC.

This sequence joins TRBV4-3 and TRBJ1-2; D unresolved. There are 16 residues in the CDR3. Trimming cost V 3 bases and J 4 bases, with 18 bases left between them. Germline V gene data show CDR1 as LGHNA and CDR2 as YSLEER. CDR3 bases: TGCGCCAGCAGCCAGGCATACCCGCAAGAACCCTATGGCTACACCTTC. Protein product: CASSQAYPQEPYGYTF.

The chain recombines TRBV7-9 with TRBJ1-1; a possible D gene is TRBD1 (5 bases). V shed 5 bases and J shed 1 base, with 17 bases lying between them. The length of the CDR3 is 16 residues. Germline loops: CDR1 SEHNR, CDR2 FQNEAQ (reference sequence). The CDR3 sequence is CASSIRTPRANTEAFF. The CDR3 nucleotides read TGTGCCAGCAGCATAAGGACACCCAGGGCGAACACTGAAGCTTTCTTT.

The genes are TRBV28 and TRBJ2-7; no reliable D call. Trimming took off 5 bases at V and 3 bases at J, with 5 bases between the two ends. The length of the CDR3 is 11 residues. Germline V gives CDR1 MDHEN, CDR2 SYDVKM. This CDR3 reads CASSTGYEQYF. The CDR3 coding sequence is TGTGCCAGCAGTACGGGCTACGAGCAGTACTTC.

This sequence joins TRBV27 and TRBJ2-1; the match to TRBD1 covers 7 bases. The V segment lost 11 bases and the J segment 4 bases; nucleotides outside the gene matches: 20. The CDR3 totals 17 residues. Germline-derived CDR1 and CDR2 are MNHEY and SMNVEV (reference sequence). CDR3 sequence: CASQKAPGQTSYNEQFF. The CDR3 region has the DNA TGTGCCTCCCAAAAAGCGCCGGGACAGACATCTTACAATGAGCAGTTCTTC.

The genes are TRBV19 and TRBJ2-7; the D is unclear. Germline V CDR1 and CDR2: LNHDA, SQIVND (reference sequence). This CDR3 has 14 residues. V lost 5 bases, J lost 0 bases, and 11 bases lay in between. CDR3 amino acids: CASSSIPDSYEQYF. The CDR3 nucleotides read TGTGCCAGTAGTTCTATTCCCGACTCCTACGAGCAGTACTTC.

This chain joins TRBV2 and TRBJ2-7; 7 bases agree with TRBD1. This CDR3 is built from 14 residues. Germline-derived CDR1 and CDR2 are SNHLY and FYNNEI. J lost 3 bases, V lost 8 bases, and 10 bases had no gene match. The CDR3 region is CASVVRGPLYEQYF. CDR3 sequence (DNA): TGTGCCAGCGTCGTAAGGGGGCCCCTCTACGAGCAGTACTTC.

This clone showed up just once. V and J are TRBV2 and TRBJ2-5, with 8 nucleotides matching TRBD2. The J segment lost 5 bases and the V segment lost 4 bases, leaving 12 bases of the junction unmatched. The CDR3 has 16 amino acids. CDR1 is SNHLY, CDR2 FYNNEI, per germline. CDR3 in amino acids: CASSGLLLAAYETQYF. The CDR3 nucleotides read TGTGCCAGCAGTGGACTGTTACTAGCGGCATATGAGACCCAGTACTTC.

This clone was detected only once. This chain uses TRBV7-3 with TRBJ2-7, with a possible D match to TRBD2 (5 bases). Looked up from germline, CDR1 is SGHTA and CDR2 is FQGTGA. This CDR3 is built from 13 residues. Trimming stripped 5 bases from V and 4 bases from J, with 12 bases between. For the CDR3, the DNA is TGTGCCAGCAGCGAATACCTAGCTTACGAGCAGTACTTC. Translated: CASSEYLAYEQYF.

This CDR3 is CASSSPLGIRYEQYF. The CDR3 DNA reads TGTGCCAGCAGCTCCCCACTAGGAATCCGCTACGAGCAGTACTTC. The chain couples TRBV28 to TRBJ2-7; tentative D call: TRBD2 (5 bases). Germline V gene data show CDR1 as MDHEN and CDR2 as SYDVKM. The CDR3 spans 15 residues. Deletions cut 6 bases from V and 3 bases from J, with 18 bases between.

This sequence joins TRBV19 and TRBJ1-5, with 7 positions matching TRBD1. Trimming removed 6 bases from V and 6 bases from J; junction bases left unmatched: 8. The V gene's germline CDR1 is LNHDA and CDR2 SQIVND (reference sequence). The CDR3 covers 14 residues. The DNA for the CDR3 is TGTGCCAGTAGCCGGGACAGAATCATTCAGCCCCAGCATTTT. Protein sequence: CASSRDRIIQPQHF.

This clone was seen more than once but under ten times. The chain couples TRBV7-3 to TRBJ1-1, with 9 nucleotides matching TRBD1. V was pared by 5 bases and J by 1 base, with 5 bases of the junction left unmatched. This CDR3 region has 15 residues. Germline-derived CDR1 and CDR2 are SGHTA and FQGTGA. The CDR3 spells CASSPKGQGNTEAFF. The CDR3 nucleotides read TGTGCCAGCAGCCCGAAGGGACAGGGGAACACTGAAGCTTTCTTT.

The chain employs TRBV5-1 and TRBJ2-5, with 7 bases that match TRBD2. Germline CDR1 SGHRS, CDR2 YFSETQ. The trim removed 3 bases at V and 4 bases at J, leaving 9 bases unmatched. The CDR3 has 15 residues. The CDR3 is CASSSGGPGGETQYF. The CDR3 nucleotides are TGCGCCAGCAGCTCGGGAGGCCCCGGGGGAGAGACCCAGTACTTC.

The rearrangement joins TRBV4-3 to TRBJ2-3, with a possible D match to TRBD2 (7 bases). V was trimmed by 0 bases and J by 3 bases, leaving 13 bases between them. The germline V gene has CDR1 LGHNA and CDR2 YSLEER. This CDR3 comprises 16 residues. The CDR3 spells CASSQDTGGHTDTQYF. The CDR3 nucleotides are TGCGCCAGCAGCCAAGATACGGGGGGCCATACAGATACGCAGTATTTT.

In its sample, this clone was seen a few times. The chain joins TRBV5-4 to TRBJ2-7; D perhaps matches TRBD2 (6 bases). CDR3 length: 15 amino acids. Trimming left V 3 bases short and J 4 bases short, with 17 bases between. Germline loops: CDR1 SGHNT, CDR2 YYREEE (reference sequence). CDR3 in amino acids: CASSSPTGGLYEQYF. The CDR3 DNA follows: TGTGCCAGCAGCTCTCCAACCGGGGGATTGTACGAGCAGTACTTC.

This rearrangement joins TRBV6-6 to TRBJ1-1; D unresolved. The ends were cut back, 2 bases at V and 1 base at J, with 11 bases in the middle. From germline, CDR1 is MNHNY and CDR2 SVGAGI (reference sequence). The CDR3 has 15 amino acids. The DNA for the CDR3 is TGTGCCAGCAGTTACCTAGGAGGAGGGAACACTGAAGCTTTCTTT. The encoded protein is CASSYLGGGNTEAFF.

This clone was seen a few times. This rearrangement joins TRBV12-5 to TRBJ1-1; 8 bases line up with TRBD1. Per germline, CDR1 LGHNT and CDR2 FRNRAP. The CDR3 loop spans 13 amino acids. The ends lost 4 bases at V and 4 bases at J; junction bases unmatched: 2. The CDR3 bases are TGTGCTAGTGGTTGGGGGACAGGCACTGAAGCTTTCTTT. This gives the protein CASGWGTGTEAFF.